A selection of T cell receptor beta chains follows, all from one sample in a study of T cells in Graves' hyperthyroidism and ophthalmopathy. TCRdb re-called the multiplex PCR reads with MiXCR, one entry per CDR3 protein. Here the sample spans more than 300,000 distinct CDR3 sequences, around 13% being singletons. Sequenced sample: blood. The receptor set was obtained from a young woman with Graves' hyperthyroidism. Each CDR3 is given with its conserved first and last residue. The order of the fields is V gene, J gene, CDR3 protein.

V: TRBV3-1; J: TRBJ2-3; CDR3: CASSQDEDPGPTDTQYF
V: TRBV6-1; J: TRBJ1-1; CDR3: CASSQPGTVEYTEAFF
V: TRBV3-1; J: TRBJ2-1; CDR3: CASSQESAGVNNEQFF
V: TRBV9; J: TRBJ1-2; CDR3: CASSAIQGLYGYTF
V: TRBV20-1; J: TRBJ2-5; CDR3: CSAIHRGQETQYF
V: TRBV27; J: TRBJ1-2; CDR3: CASSPLWDRMNYGYTF
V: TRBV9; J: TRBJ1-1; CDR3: CASSGQGKSDTEAFF
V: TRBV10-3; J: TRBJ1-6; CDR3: CAIHQGQGRDSPLHF
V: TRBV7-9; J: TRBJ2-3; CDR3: CASSLDGLATDTQYF
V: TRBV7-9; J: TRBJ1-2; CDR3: CASSFSPRDREDGYTF
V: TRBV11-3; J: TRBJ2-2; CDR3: CASSPRLANTGELFF
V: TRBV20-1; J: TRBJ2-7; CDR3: CSAPSGLSYEQYF
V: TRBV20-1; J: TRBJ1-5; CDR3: CSAPGQGNQPQHF
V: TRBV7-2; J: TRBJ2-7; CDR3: CASSSTPGRVHYEQYF
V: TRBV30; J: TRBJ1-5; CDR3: CAWAGQGDQPQHF
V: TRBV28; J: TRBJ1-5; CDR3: CASRETGKDRQPQHF
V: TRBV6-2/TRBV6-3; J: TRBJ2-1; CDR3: CASGGAGGRKYNEQFF
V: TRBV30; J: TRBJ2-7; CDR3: CAWRAGGDYEQYF
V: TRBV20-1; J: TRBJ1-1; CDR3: CSKTGQVNTEAFF
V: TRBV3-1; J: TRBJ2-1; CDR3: CASSQGAAGDNEQFF
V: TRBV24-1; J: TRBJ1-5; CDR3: CATSDSRRGSQPQHF
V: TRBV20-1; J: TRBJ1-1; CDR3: CSAGPTGNTEAFF
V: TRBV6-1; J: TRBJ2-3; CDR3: CAILSVLAGVADTQYF
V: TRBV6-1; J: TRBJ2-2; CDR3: CASSEELQLNTGELFF
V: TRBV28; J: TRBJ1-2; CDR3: CASSLDGLILGGYGYTF
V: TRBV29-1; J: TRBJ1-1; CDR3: CSGGTMNTEAFF
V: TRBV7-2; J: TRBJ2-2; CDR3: CASRKDPSSGELFF
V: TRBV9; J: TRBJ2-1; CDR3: CASSGLADNEQFF
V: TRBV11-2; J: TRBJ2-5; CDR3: CASSSSRGSQETQYF
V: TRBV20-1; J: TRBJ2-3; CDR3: CSARARGLAGGPRTDTQYF
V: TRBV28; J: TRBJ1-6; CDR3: CASSFNRGYNSPLHF
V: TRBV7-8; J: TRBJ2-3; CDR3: CASSPETSDYTDTQYF
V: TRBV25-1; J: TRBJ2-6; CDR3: CASSELGQIFSSGANVLTF
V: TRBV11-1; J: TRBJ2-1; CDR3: CASSPGTSGGAGNEQFF
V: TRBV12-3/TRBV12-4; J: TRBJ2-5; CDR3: CASSSPGPAAETQYF
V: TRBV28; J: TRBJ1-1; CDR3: CASSVDRPGTEAFF
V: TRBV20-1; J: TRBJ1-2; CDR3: CSARDGQGQANYGYTF
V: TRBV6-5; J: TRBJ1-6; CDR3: CASSYSGGVNSPLHF
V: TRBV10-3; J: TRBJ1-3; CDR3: CAISESRTEGVDTIYF
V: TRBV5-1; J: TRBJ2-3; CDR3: CASAQQPTDTQYF
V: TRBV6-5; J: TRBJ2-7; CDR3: CASSYSFYQGVYEQYF
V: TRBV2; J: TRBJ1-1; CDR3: CASSEGGVPGLAFF
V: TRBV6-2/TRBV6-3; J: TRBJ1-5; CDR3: CASSDGRHQPQHF
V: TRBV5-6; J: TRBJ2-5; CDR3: CASSLADNNQETQYF
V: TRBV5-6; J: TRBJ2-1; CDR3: CASSMTGARWNNEQFF
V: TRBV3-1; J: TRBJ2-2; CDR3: CASSLHPGQGKTGELFF
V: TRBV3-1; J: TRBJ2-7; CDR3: CASSQDIGGTGGYEQYF
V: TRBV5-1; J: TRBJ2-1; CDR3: CASSRSDRPDSYNEQFF
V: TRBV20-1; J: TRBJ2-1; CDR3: CSAGRDANLEQFF
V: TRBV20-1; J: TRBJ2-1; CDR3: CSAHWTDSSSYNEQFF
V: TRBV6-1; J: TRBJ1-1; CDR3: CASSEGTGGEVNTEAFF
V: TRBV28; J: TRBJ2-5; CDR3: CASTYWGTEETQYF
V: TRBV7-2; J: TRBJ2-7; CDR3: CASSLGPMRLAGNEQYF
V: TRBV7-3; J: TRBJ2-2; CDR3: CASSPSFSGTGELFF
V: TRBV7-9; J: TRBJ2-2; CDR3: CASSFQLRWTSGGQSNTGELFF
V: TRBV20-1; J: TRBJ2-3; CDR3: CSAPDRGGTDTQYF